The 16 T cell receptor beta chains listed next were all sequenced from one sample in a study of shared clonotypes between healthy human individuals. Naive CD8 cells lacked CD45RO, underwent positive selection for CCR7 and left out terminally differentiated effector memory CD45RA+ cells. The table came from immunoSEQ multiplex PCR; TCRdb's copy has only in-frame clones and leaves some out. This table has hundreds of thousands of clones, approximately 96% appearing once. The specimen was naive CD8+ T cells sorted from blood. These receptors came from a woman aged 25 to 45 in good health.

CDR3 sequence reads: CASRSSILSNQPQHF. The CDR3 bases are TGTGCCAGCCGTTCAAGTATCCTTAGCAATCAGCCCCAGCATTTT. V gene TRBV6-1 combines with J gene TRBJ1-5, with D unclear. CDR1 is MNHNS and CDR2 is SASEGT in the germline V gene. The CDR3 contains 15 residues. Trimming took 8 bases from V and 0 from J, leaving 14 bases between them.

V usage is TRBV6-5 and J usage is TRBJ2-7, with 7 bases aligning to TRBD2. Per germline, CDR1 MNHEY and CDR2 SVGAGI. The V segment lost 0 bases and the J segment 3 bases; nucleotides outside the gene matches: 8. The CDR3 has 16 amino acids. For the CDR3, the DNA is TGTGCCAGCAGTTACTCGGGTAGCGGGTGGAACTACGAGCAGTACTTC. Its translation is CASSYSGSGWNYEQYF.

J is TRBJ2-7 and V is TRBV9; 12 bases map to TRBD1. Per germline, CDR1 SGDLS and CDR2 YYNGEE. Trimming cost V 4 bases and J 5 bases; bases outside gene matches: 7. The CDR3 is 15 residues long. CDR3 nucleotide sequence: TGTGCCAGCAGCCACGCCGGGACAGGGGGCCACGAGCAGTACTTC. Translation gives CASSHAGTGGHEQYF.

The V gene is TRBV19, the J gene TRBJ2-7, with 8 nucleotides matching TRBD2. V dropped 6 bases and J dropped 3; count of bases not matched to a gene: 4. The CDR3 sequence is 13 residues long. Germline CDR1 LNHDA, CDR2 SQIVND (reference sequence). The CDR3 DNA reads as TGTGCCAGTAGCGGGGGGGTTGGCTACGAGCAGTACTTC. This encodes CASSGGVGYEQYF.

The V gene is TRBV2, the J gene TRBJ2-7; D unresolved. Trimming took 5 bases from V and 4 from J, leaving 6 bases between them. The CDR3 has 11 residues. CDR1 and CDR2 (germline): SNHLY, FYNNEI. CDR3 loop: CASSRLYEQYF. CDR3 in DNA: TGTGCCAGCAGTAGACTGTACGAGCAGTACTTC.

In this sample, this clone turned up once. The rearrangement uses TRBV28 and TRBJ1-2; 8 bases are a match to TRBD1. The length of the CDR3 is 15 residues. Germline V gene lookup returns CDR1 MDHEN and CDR2 SYDVKM. Germline trimming cut 4 bases from V and 3 bases from J; bases unmatched to any gene: 7. CDR3 protein: CASSSTGQADYGYTF. CDR3 nucleotides: TGTGCCAGCAGTTCCACGGGACAGGCTGACTATGGCTACACCTTC.

In the case of this clone: Different DNA sequences within this sample yield the same CDR3. The chain couples TRBV5-1 to TRBJ1-4; possibly TRBD1 for D (5 bases). CDR3 length: 15 amino acids. CDR1 and CDR2 from the germline V gene are SGHRS and YFSETQ. Deletions cut 2 bases from V and 0 bases from J, with 8 bases between. Here the CDR3 DNA reads TGCGCCAGCAGCTTAGACAGTGCAACTAATGAAAAACTGTTTTTT. This translates into CASSLDSATNEKLFF.

The J gene is TRBJ2-7, the V gene TRBV10-1, with 7 bases that match TRBD1. This CDR3 region has 14 residues. With V trimmed by 5 bases and J by 3 bases, 7 bases remained unmatched. The germline CDR1 and CDR2 sequences are WNHNN and SYGVQD (reference sequence). CDR3 coding DNA: TGCGCCAGCAGTACCAGACAGGGTGGCTACGAGCAGTACTTC. Translating gives CASSTRQGGYEQYF.

The chain couples TRBV15 to TRBJ1-5; 9 bases agree with TRBD1. With V trimmed by 1 base and J by 7 bases, 5 bases remained unmatched. There are 15 residues in the CDR3. In germline, CDR1 is LNHNV, CDR2 YYDKDF (reference sequence). The CDR3 protein is CATSRGQGEEQPQHF. In DNA, the CDR3 is TGTGCCACCAGCAGAGGACAGGGGGAGGAACAGCCCCAGCATTTT.

V gene TRBV19 combines with J gene TRBJ2-1; D is ambiguous. This CDR3 has 13 residues. Between the trimmed V and J ends, which lost 0 bases and 9 bases, there was a span of 9 bases. Germline V gives CDR1 LNHDA, CDR2 SQIVND (reference sequence). The CDR3 sequence is CASSIDSNGEQFF. CDR3 nucleotides: TGTGCCAGTAGTATAGATTCCAACGGTGAGCAGTTCTTC.

The CDR3 loop reads CASRWPLAGDYEQYF. DNA for the CDR3: TGTGCCAGCAGATGGCCACTAGCGGGGGACTACGAGCAGTACTTC. V is TRBV2 and J is TRBJ2-5; 11 nucleotides align to TRBD2. The DNA end is a closer match to TRBJ2-7, so the J assignment may be wrong. Germline V gives CDR1 SNHLY, CDR2 FYNNEI. The CDR3 is 15 amino acids.

This clone has only one observation. The J gene is TRBJ2-1, the V gene TRBV2, with TRBD1 matching over 11 bases. Germline assignment: CDR1 SNHLY and CDR2 FYNNEI. V trimming: 6 bases; J trimming: 2 bases; junction bases outside the gene matches: 3. The length of the CDR3 is 15 residues. CDR3 bases: TGTGCCAGCAGCAGGACAGGGGGCGCCTACAATGAGCAGTTCTTC. This sequence encodes CASSRTGGAYNEQFF.

The CDR3 here is CATGRDLADEKLFF. The CDR3 DNA sequence: TGTGCCACAGGACGTGATTTGGCGGATGAAAAACTGTTTTTT. The chain carries TRBV15 and TRBJ1-4; D is unresolved. With 9 bases removed from V and 6 bases from J, the gap between germline ends came to 17 bases. The V gene's germline CDR1 is LNHNV and CDR2 YYDKDF (reference sequence). The CDR3 spans 14 residues.

The chain is built from TRBV19 and TRBJ1-2, with D possibly TRBD1 on 5 matching bases. The germline V gene encodes CDR1 LNHDA and CDR2 SQIVND (reference sequence). This CDR3 is built from 12 residues. V was clipped by 6 bases and J by 7 bases, with 12 bases between them. Here the CDR3 DNA reads TGTGCCAGTAGCAATCTAGGGGCTGGCTACACCTTC. It is translated as CASSNLGAGYTF.

The genes are TRBV11-3 and TRBJ2-7; D may be TRBD1 or TRBD2 (5 bases each). The CDR3 loop spans 15 amino acids. Germline CDR1 and CDR2: SGHNT and YENEEA. V lost 4 bases, J lost 0 bases, and 13 bases lay in between. CDR3 loop: CASSSRDVSSYEQYF. CDR3 nucleotide sequence: TGTGCCAGCAGCTCCCGGGACGTAAGCTCCTACGAGCAGTACTTC.

This rearrangement joins TRBV7-9 to TRBJ2-7; 16 nucleotides agree with TRBD2. Germline CDR1 SEHNR, CDR2 FQNEAQ (reference sequence). The J segment lost 1 base and the V segment lost 8 bases, leaving 11 bases of the junction unmatched. This CDR3 is built from 18 residues. In DNA form, the CDR3 reads TGTGCCAGCGGGCAGGGACTAGCGGGAGGGCCCGTTTCCTACGAGCAGTACTTC. This sequence encodes CASGQGLAGGPVSYEQYF.